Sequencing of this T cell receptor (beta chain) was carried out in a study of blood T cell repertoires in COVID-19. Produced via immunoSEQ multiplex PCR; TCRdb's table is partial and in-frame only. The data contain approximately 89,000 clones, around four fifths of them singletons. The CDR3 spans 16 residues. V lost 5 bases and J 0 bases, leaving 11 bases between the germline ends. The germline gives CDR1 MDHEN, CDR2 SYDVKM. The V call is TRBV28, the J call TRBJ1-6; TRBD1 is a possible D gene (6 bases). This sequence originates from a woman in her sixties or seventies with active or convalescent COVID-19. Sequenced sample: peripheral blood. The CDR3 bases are TGTGCCAGCAGTACTGGACAGAGCTCCTATAATTCACCCCTCCACTTT. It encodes CASSTGQSSYNSPLHF.